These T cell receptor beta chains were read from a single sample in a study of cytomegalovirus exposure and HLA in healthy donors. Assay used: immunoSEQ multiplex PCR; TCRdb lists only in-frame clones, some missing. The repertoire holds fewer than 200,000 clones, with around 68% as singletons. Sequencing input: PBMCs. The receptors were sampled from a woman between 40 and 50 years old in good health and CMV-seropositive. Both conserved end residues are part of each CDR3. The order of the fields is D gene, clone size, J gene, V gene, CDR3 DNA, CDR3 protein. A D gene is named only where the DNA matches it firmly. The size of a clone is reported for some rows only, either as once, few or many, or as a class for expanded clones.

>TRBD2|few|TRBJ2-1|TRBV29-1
TGCAGCGTTGAAATCGGACTAGCAGATAACTACAATGAGCAGTTCTTC
CSVEIGLADNYNEQFF
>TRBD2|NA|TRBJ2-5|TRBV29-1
TGCAGCTCTACCGGGACTAGCGGGAGGGAAGAGACCCAGTACTTC
CSSTGTSGREETQYF
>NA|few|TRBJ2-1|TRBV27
TGTGCCAGCAGTTTATTCTCACAGGGTACCGAGCAGTTCTTC
CASSLFSQGTEQFF
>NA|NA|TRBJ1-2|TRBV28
TGTGCCAGCAGTACCCTCGACAGGAACCTGGGGGCTAACTATGGCTACACCTTC
CASSTLDRNLGANYGYTF
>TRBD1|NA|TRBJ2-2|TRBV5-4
TGTGCCAGCAGCTGGGGACAGGGGAACACCGGGGAGCTGTTTTTT
CASSWGQGNTGELFF
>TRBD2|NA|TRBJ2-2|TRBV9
TGTGCCAGCAGCGTGAACGGCGGGAGGACCGGGGAGCTGTTTTTT
CASSVNGGRTGELFF
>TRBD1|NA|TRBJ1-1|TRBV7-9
TGTGCCAGCAGCTCCACAGGGGACGCTGAAGCTTTCTTT
CASSSTGDAEAFF
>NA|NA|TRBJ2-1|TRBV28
TGTGCCAGCAGTTTATACACGGGAGTAGGCAATGAGCAGTTCTTC
CASSLYTGVGNEQFF
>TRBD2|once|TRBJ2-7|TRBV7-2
TGTGCCAGCAGCTTAGGTAGCGGGATCCCCTACGAGCAGTACTTC
CASSLGSGIPYEQYF
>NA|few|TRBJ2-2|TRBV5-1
TGCGCCAGCAGCGTGGACACACGGGGGTTCACCGGGGAGCTGTTTTTT
CASSVDTRGFTGELFF
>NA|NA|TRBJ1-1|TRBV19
TGTGCCAGTAGTAGGGCAGGCCGACTGAACACTGAAGCTTTCTTT
CASSRAGRLNTEAFF
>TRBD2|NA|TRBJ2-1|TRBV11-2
TGTGCCAGCAGATCGGGGGGAAGCTCCTACAATGAGCAGTTCTTC
CASRSGGSSYNEQFF
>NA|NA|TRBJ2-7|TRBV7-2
TGTGCCAGCAGCTCGCAGGGCTACGAGCAGTACTTC
CASSSQGYEQYF
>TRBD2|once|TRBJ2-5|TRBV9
TGTGCCAGCAGCGCGGGGGGTTTTGTCCAAGAGACCCAGTACTTC
CASSAGGFVQETQYF
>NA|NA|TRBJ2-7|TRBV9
TGTGCCAGCAGCCGTAGCAGGGGAAGAGAGGACGAGCAGTACTTC
CASSRSRGREDEQYF
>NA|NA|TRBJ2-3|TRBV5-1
TGCGCCAGCAGCTTGGGCGGACTCCTTAGCACAGATACGCAGTATTTT
CASSLGGLLSTDTQYF
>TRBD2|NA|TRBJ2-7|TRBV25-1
TGTGCCAGCAGTGAAGACAGACTAGCGGGGTACTACGAGCAGTACTTC
CASSEDRLAGYYEQYF
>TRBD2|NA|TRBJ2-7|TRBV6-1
TGTGCCAGCAGAACTAGCGGATCGTCCTACGAGCAGTACTTC
CASRTSGSSYEQYF
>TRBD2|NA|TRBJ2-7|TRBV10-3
TGTGCCATCAGTGAGCTAGGCCTAGCGGTCTCCTACGAGCAGTACTTC
CAISELGLAVSYEQYF
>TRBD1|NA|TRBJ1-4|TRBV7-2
TGTGCCAGCAGCCCGACCGGGGCAGGGGGAAAACTGTTTTTT
CASSPTGAGGKLFF
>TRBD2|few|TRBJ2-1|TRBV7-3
TGTGCCAGCAGCCCCGGACTAGGACAGCAGTTCTTC
CASSPGLGQQFF
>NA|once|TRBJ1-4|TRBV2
TGTGCCAGCAGTAAACAGGGTTCGGCTAATGAAAAACTGTTTTTT
CASSKQGSANEKLFF
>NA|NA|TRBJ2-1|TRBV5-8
TGTGCCAGCAGCTTGGGGGCTCCCTACAATGAGCAGTTCTTC
CASSLGAPYNEQFF
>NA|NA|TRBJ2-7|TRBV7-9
TGTGCCAGCAGCCCCGAAGGGGCCTACGAGCAGTACTTC
CASSPEGAYEQYF
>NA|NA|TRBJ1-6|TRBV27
TGTGCCAGCAGTTTAGCAGGGCCTCTTAGCTCCTATAATTCACCCCTCCACTTT
CASSLAGPLSSYNSPLHF
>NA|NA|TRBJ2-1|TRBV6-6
TGTGCCAGCAGCGGGTCCGCGGGACGAATCAATGAGCAGTTCTTC
CASSGSAGRINEQFF
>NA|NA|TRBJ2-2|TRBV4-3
TGCGCCAGCAGCCTAAACGCCCACGGGAGATTTAACACCGGGGAGCTGTTTTTT
CASSLNAHGRFNTGELFF
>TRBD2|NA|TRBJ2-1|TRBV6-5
TGTGCCGTCGGGAGGGCCGAAGGCAATGAGCAGTTCTTC
CAVGRAEGNEQFF
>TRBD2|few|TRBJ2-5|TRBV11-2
TGTGCCAGCAGCTCGGGCCTAGCGGGGGGTAGAGAGACCCAGTACTTC
CASSSGLAGGRETQYF
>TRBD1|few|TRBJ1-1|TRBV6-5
TGTGCCAGCAGTAACACAGGGGTAGGGACTGAAGCTTTCTTT
CASSNTGVGTEAFF
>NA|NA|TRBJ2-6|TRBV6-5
TGTGCCAGCAGTTACTCGGGCGGGGCCAACGTCCTGACTTTC
CASSYSGGANVLTF
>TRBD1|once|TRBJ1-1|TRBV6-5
TGTGCCGCACAGACAGGGCGCACTGAAGCTTTCTTT
CAAQTGRTEAFF
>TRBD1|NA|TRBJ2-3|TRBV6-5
TGTGCCAGCAGTTACTCGGGACAGGGTACAGATACGCAGTATTTT
CASSYSGQGTDTQYF
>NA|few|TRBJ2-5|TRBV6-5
TGTGCCAGCAGGGCATCTCAAGAGACCCAGTACTTC
CASRASQETQYF